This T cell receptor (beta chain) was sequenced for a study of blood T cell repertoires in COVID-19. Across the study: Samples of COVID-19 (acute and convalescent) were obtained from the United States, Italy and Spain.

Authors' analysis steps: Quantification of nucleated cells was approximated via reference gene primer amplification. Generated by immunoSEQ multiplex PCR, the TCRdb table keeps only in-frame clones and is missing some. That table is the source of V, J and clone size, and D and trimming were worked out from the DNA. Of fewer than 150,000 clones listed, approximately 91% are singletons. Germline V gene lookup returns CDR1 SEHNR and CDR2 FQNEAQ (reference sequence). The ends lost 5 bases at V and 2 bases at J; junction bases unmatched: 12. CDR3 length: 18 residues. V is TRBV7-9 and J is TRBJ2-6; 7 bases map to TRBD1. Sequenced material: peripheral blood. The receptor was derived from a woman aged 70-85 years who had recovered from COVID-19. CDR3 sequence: CASSPRTGDSTGANVLTF. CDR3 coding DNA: TGTGCCAGCAGCCCCCGGACAGGAGATTCAACTGGGGCCAACGTCCTGACTTTC. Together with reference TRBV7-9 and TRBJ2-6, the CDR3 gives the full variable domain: DTGVSQNPRHKITKRGQNVTFRCDPISEHNRLYWYRQTLGQGPEFLTYFQNEAQLEKSRLLSDRFSAERPKGSFSTLEIQRTEQGDSAMYLCASSPRTGDSTGANVLTFGAGSRLTVL.